This T cell receptor beta chain was documented in a study of T cell clonality in common variable immunodeficiency. Assay: immunoSEQ multiplex PCR; the TCRdb copy retains only in-frame clones and omits some. This repertoire holds 50,000 or so clones, and none appear only once. The germline V gene has CDR1 MNHEY and CDR2 SVGEGT. V lost 0 bases to trimming and J lost 2 bases, with 7 bases between them. The length of the CDR3 is 14 residues. Both groups were predominantly of Caucasian heritage. The sample holds a few counts of this clone. Its antigen is as yet unknown. The read terminates 3 residues ahead of where the CDR3 ends, so the germline J gene completes it. Overall study findings and caveats: Compared with healthy controls, CVID subjects showed increased TCRbeta clonality, mostly in about a third. Links between repertoire features and CVID complications were heterogeneity-limited.

Specimen: peripheral blood mononuclear cells. This chain connects TRBV6-2 or TRBV6-3 to TRBJ1-2; D is unresolved. The clonotype was recovered from a person between 18 and 69 years old in good health. CDR3 in amino acids: CASSYSSRNYGYTF. CDR3 DNA, as far as it was read: TGTGCCAGCAGTTACTCTTCCAGGAACTATGGC.